This T cell receptor (beta chain) was sequenced for a study of shared clonotypes between healthy human individuals. Findings and caveats of the study: Generally, naive subsets came out with larger estimated richness than memory subsets. Shared across four donors were around 5% of the naive CD4 clonotypes.

For this clone: The antigen is unknown. Other DNA sequences of this sample code for an identical CDR3.

The length of the CDR3 is 13 residues. Germline V CDR1 and CDR2: SGHAT, FQNNGV. The V and J ends lost 5 bases and 5 bases respectively, with 12 bases between them. The DNA input per sorted-subset replicate PCR was 150 to 200 ng, corresponding to 28,000 or so T cell genomes. Only in-frame clones appear in the TCRdb table, and some are missing; sequencing was by immunoSEQ multiplex PCR. The sample contains 2 million to 2.5 million clones, roughly 95% of which appear only once. The sample was naive CD4+ T cells sorted from blood. Described subset: CD45RA+ positively selected. This clonotype was sampled from a man aged 18 to 35 in good health. This chain uses TRBV11-2 with TRBJ1-2; tentative D call: TRBD1 (5 bases). In nucleotides, the CDR3 is TGTGCCAGCAGCCTAGGGACCGCATATGGCTACACCTTC. It encodes CASSLGTAYGYTF.